The source of this T cell receptor (beta chain) is a study of graft-versus-host responses after intestinal transplantation. In the study overall: Multivisceral, liver-intestinal, or isolated intestinal transplants were given to recipients. Every one of the recipients received anti-thymocyte globulin induction and afterwards took tacrolimus and steroids for around 3 years.

The germline V gene encodes CDR1 LNHDA and CDR2 SQIVND (reference sequence). V dropped 5 bases and J dropped 3; count of bases not matched to a gene: 4. The CDR3 runs 15 residues. Produced via immunoSEQ multiplex PCR; TCRdb's table is partial and in-frame only. Among about 57,000 clones listed, over 85% were seen once. The chain recombines TRBV19 with TRBJ2-1; 10 bases are a match to TRBD1. Sequences were derived from PBMCs, sampled 26 days after transplant. The TCR originated in a human patient who received an intestinal transplant, so some T cells may come from the graft donor. CDR3 amino acids: CASSPGTGDYNEQFF. The DNA for the CDR3 is TGTGCCAGTAGTCCTGGGACAGGGGACTACAATGAGCAGTTCTTC.